A single sample gave rise to the 3 T cell receptor beta chains below, sequenced in a study of early T cells in non-severe SARS-CoV-2 infection. TCRdb fed the 5' RACE reads into MiXCR, producing one record per CDR3 protein. Here the sample spans fewer than 100,000 distinct CDR3 sequences, roughly 10% being singletons. The sequencing sample was made of whole blood. The receptors were sampled from an adult who was a healthcare worker with PCR-confirmed SARS-CoV-2 infection or an uninfected control (not recorded which).

This clonotype was seen more than once but under ten times. The chain is built from TRBV29-1 and TRBJ1-2, with D maybe TRBD1 (5 bases). Germline V gene sequence: CDR1 SQVTM, CDR2 ANQGSEA. Trimming removed 0 bases at V and 5 bases at J, with 13 bases between. This CDR3 spans 14 amino acids. As DNA, the CDR3 is TGCAGCGTTGAAGATCCCCAGGGACGGTATGGCTACACCTTC. Protein sequence: CSVEDPQGRYGYTF.

This clonotype has a count of ten or more. The chain recombines TRBV20-1 with TRBJ1-2; TRBD1 agrees at 7 bases. Per germline, CDR1 DFQATT and CDR2 SNEGSKA (reference sequence). The junction had 10 bases not matched to a gene; V was cut back by 0 bases and J by 6 bases. The CDR3 loop spans 15 amino acids. Here the CDR3 DNA reads TGCAGTGCTAGAGAATCAGGGGGAATTAGTAATGGCTACACCTTC. As protein: CSARESGGISNGYTF.

This rearrangement joins TRBV5-1 to TRBJ2-7; TRBD2 aligns across 7 bases. This CDR3 region has 14 residues. V lost 5 bases to trimming and J lost 0 bases; unmatched junction nucleotides: 5. The V gene's germline CDR1 is SGHRS and CDR2 YFSETQ. This CDR3 is CASRSGGSSYEQYF. CDR3 DNA: TGCGCCAGCAGGTCCGGGGGGTCCTCCTACGAGCAGTACTTC.